Shown below are 21 T cell receptor beta chains from a single sample sequenced in a study of CD8+ T cells in alopecia areata. cDNA prepared by RNA extraction and subsequent reverse transcription served as the template for sequencing. Sequenced by immunoSEQ multiplex PCR; TCRdb stores in-frame clones only, minus some. The table has about 180,000 clones, 40% to 65% seen once. Treatment defined: oral pan-JAK inhibitor, 5-10 mg twice daily. This specimen was CD8+ T cells sorted from blood, taken between weeks 51 and 52, from a patient treated with tofacitinib. Receptor source: a human donor with alopecia areata.

The J gene is TRBJ1-5, the V gene TRBV15; D gene ambiguous. There are 17 residues in the CDR3. Trimming cost V 3 bases and J 2 bases, with 17 bases left between them. Per the germline V gene, CDR1 is LNHNV and CDR2 is YYDKDF (reference sequence). The CDR3 protein is CATSSDPALGGNQPQHF. For the CDR3, the DNA is TGTGCCACCAGCAGTGACCCGGCATTGGGCGGCAATCAGCCCCAGCATTTT.

This chain uses TRBV18 with TRBJ1-2; D unresolved. The CDR3 is 12 amino acids. Germline CDR1 and CDR2: KGHSH and LQKENI. The V gene lost 6 bases and the J gene lost 5 bases, with 10 bases spanning the gap. CDR3 nucleotide sequence: TGTGCCAGCTCGCGGGAAGGGTATGGCTACACCTTC. Amino acid sequence: CASSREGYGYTF.

This clone showed up just a few times. The chain joins TRBV4-2 to TRBJ2-5; maybe TRBD2 (5 bases). Germline V gene lookup returns CDR1 LGHNA and CDR2 YNFKEQ. V was shortened by 0 bases and J by 3 bases, with 8 bases between the two germline ends. The CDR3 is made up of 14 amino acids. The CDR3 DNA sequence: TGTGCCAGCAGCCAAGAAGGAGCGGAAGAGACCCAGTACTTC. It is translated as CASSQEGAEETQYF.

This chain uses TRBV4-1 with TRBJ2-3; no firm D call. V gave up 1 base and J gave up 1 base, with 9 bases separating them. The CDR3 length is 15 residues. In germline, CDR1 is MGHRA, CDR2 YSYEKL. The DNA for the CDR3 is TGCGCCAGCAGCCAAGGGCCCGGAGGCACAGATACGCAGTATTTT. Protein sequence: CASSQGPGGTDTQYF.

The chain has TRBV2 and TRBJ2-1; unclear D gene. The CDR3 has 15 residues. V lost 3 bases to trimming and J lost 0 bases, with 9 bases between them. CDR1 and CDR2 from the germline V gene are SNHLY and FYNNEI. The CDR3 region is CASSEEGNSYNEQFF. The CDR3, as DNA: TGTGCCAGCAGTGAGGAAGGGAACTCCTACAATGAGCAGTTCTTC.

This chain uses TRBV19 with TRBJ2-5; D possibly corresponds to TRBD2 (6 bases). Between the trimmed V and J ends, which lost 3 bases and 7 bases, there was a span of 12 bases. Germline V gene sequence: CDR1 LNHDA, CDR2 SQIVND (reference sequence). This CDR3 spans 13 amino acids. The DNA for the CDR3 is TGTGCCAGTAGTATTGGCGGTAGCGGGACCCAGTACTTC. Its protein product is CASSIGGSGTQYF.

This clone was observed a few times. The chain employs TRBV15 and TRBJ2-1, with 10 bases that match TRBD2. V shed 8 bases and J 8 bases; nucleotides not matched to a gene: 15. Per germline, CDR1 LNHNV and CDR2 YYDKDF (reference sequence). This CDR3 is 16 amino acids long. In nucleotides, the CDR3 is TGTGCCACCCTACAATTCCCCAGCGGGGGGGCCGATGAGCAGTTCTTC. Translating gives CATLQFPSGGADEQFF.

The chain carries TRBV15 and TRBJ1-5; maybe TRBD1 (5 bases). Germline loops: CDR1 LNHNV, CDR2 YYDKDF (reference sequence). The germline V and J ends were trimmed by 3 bases and 1 base, with 7 bases remaining between them. The CDR3 has 14 amino acids. In DNA, the CDR3 is TGTGCCACCAGCAGGAGGGACAGCAATCAGCCCCAGCATTTT. This sequence encodes CATSRRDSNQPQHF.

This clone was counted only a few times. This chain uses TRBV5-1 with TRBJ1-1; weak D call: TRBD1 (6 bases). The ends were cut back, 4 bases at V and 1 base at J, with 11 bases in the middle. The length of the CDR3 is 14 residues. Per germline, CDR1 SGHRS and CDR2 YFSETQ. The CDR3: CASSKGHGNTEAFF. DNA of the CDR3: TGCGCCAGCAGCAAGGGACACGGGAACACTGAAGCTTTCTTT.

The rearrangement uses TRBV21-1 and TRBJ2-7; no DNA check was done on the table's D call, TRBD1. TRBV21-1 is a recognized pseudogene. The CDR3 covers 17 residues. The CDR3 protein is CASSKDGMDRTAYEQYF. Written as DNA, the CDR3 is TGTGCCAGCAGCAAAGACGGTATGGACAGGACAGCCTACGAGCAGTACTTC.

The chain combines TRBV6-5 with TRBJ2-7; D is ambiguous. The CDR3 spans 12 residues. Trimming took off 4 bases at V and 5 bases at J, with 9 bases between the two ends. Germline V gene lookup returns CDR1 MNHEY and CDR2 SVGAGI. CDR3 residues: CASSSLGNEQYF. The CDR3 DNA follows: TGTGCCAGCAGTTCCCTCGGAAACGAGCAGTACTTC.

V and J are TRBV4-1 and TRBJ2-1, with 9 bases identical to TRBD2. Unmatched junction bases numbered 10, after V lost 1 base and J lost 9 bases. Germline V gives CDR1 MGHRA, CDR2 YSYEKL. The CDR3 is 16 amino acids. The CDR3 loop is CASSQGNAGGLLEQFF. Here the CDR3 DNA reads TGCGCCAGCAGCCAAGGAAATGCGGGGGGGCTGCTTGAGCAGTTCTTC.

The V gene is TRBV30, the J gene TRBJ1-5; a possible D gene is TRBD1 (5 bases). CDR3 size: 13 residues. Germline V lookup: CDR1 GTSNPN, CDR2 SVGIG (reference sequence). V lost 1 base to trimming and J lost 7 bases, with 11 bases between them. The CDR3 region has the DNA TGTGCCTGGAGTGATGAGGGGACCCAGCCCCAGCATTTT. Amino acids: CAWSDEGTQPQHF.

The rearrangement links TRBV27 to TRBJ2-2; TRBD2 matches at 12 bases. The CDR3 covers 15 residues. Losses at the gene ends were 6 bases for V and 6 bases for J; bases not matched to a gene: 5. The germline CDR1 and CDR2 sequences are MNHEY and SMNVEV (reference sequence). CDR3 sequence reads: CASRLAGGLAGELFF. In nucleotides, the CDR3 is TGTGCCAGCAGGCTAGCGGGGGGGCTTGCCGGGGAGCTGTTTTTT.

This chain links TRBV29-1 with TRBJ2-1; the D gene is possibly TRBD1 (6 bases). Trimming took off 7 bases at V and 3 bases at J, with 16 bases between the two ends. The germline V gene has CDR1 SQVTM and CDR2 ANQGSEA. The CDR3 extends over 14 amino acids. This chain's CDR3 is CSAGSDRIYNEQFF. CDR3 nucleotide sequence: TGCAGCGCTGGCTCCGACAGGATCTACAATGAGCAGTTCTTC.

This chain uses TRBV30 with TRBJ2-5, with 7 bases identical to TRBD1. CDR1 GTSNPN and CDR2 SVGIG come from the germline V gene (reference sequence). The ends lost 2 bases at V and 1 base at J; junction bases unmatched: 4. The CDR3 spans 14 residues. This CDR3 is CAWSLGDSQETQYF. The DNA of the CDR3 is TGTGCCTGGAGTTTAGGGGACAGCCAAGAGACCCAGTACTTC.

This chain joins TRBV2 and TRBJ1-4; D not certain. Trimming cost V 7 bases and J 0 bases, with 18 bases left between them. The V gene's germline CDR1 is SNHLY and CDR2 FYNNEI. This CDR3 has 17 residues. CDR3 residues: CASMREGIGATNEKLFF. The CDR3, as DNA: TGTGCCAGCATGAGGGAAGGTATTGGTGCAACTAATGAAAAACTGTTTTTT.

This clone was observed a few times. The chain carries TRBV29-1 and TRBJ2-3; 11 bases fit TRBD2. CDR1 is SQVTM, CDR2 ANQGSEA, per germline. CDR3 length: 17 residues. The ends lost 7 bases at V and 0 bases at J; junction bases unmatched: 12. CDR3 DNA sequence: TGCAGCGCCGCCGGTCTAGCGGGGGGCCATAGCACAGATACGCAGTATTTT. Protein: CSAAGLAGGHSTDTQYF.

The chain uses TRBV6-5 and TRBJ1-4; weak D call: TRBD1 (5 bases). The V and J ends lost 6 bases and 8 bases respectively, with 16 bases between them. CDR1 is MNHEY and CDR2 is SVGAGI in the germline V gene. The CDR3 length is 14 residues. CDR3 nucleotide sequence: TGTGCCAGCAGCTCAGGGTGGGGAGAAGAAAAACTGTTTTTT. Translating it yields CASSSGWGEEKLFF.

V usage is TRBV4-1 and J usage is TRBJ1-5; the D is unclear. CDR1 and CDR2 from the germline V gene are MGHRA and YSYEKL. Deletions cut 1 base from V and 7 bases from J, with 8 bases between. CDR3 size: 13 residues. The CDR3 spells CASSQAVEQPQHF. The CDR3 DNA is TGCGCCAGCAGCCAAGCTGTTGAGCAGCCCCAGCATTTT.

The chain has TRBV29-1 and TRBJ1-2; TRBD1 matches 11 bases. CDR1 is SQVTM, CDR2 ANQGSEA, per germline. The V and J ends lost 7 bases and 8 bases, in that order; junction bases with no gene match: 12. This CDR3 has 14 residues. CDR3 amino acids: CSAGQGAGDVGYTF. DNA for the CDR3: TGCAGCGCCGGACAGGGGGCGGGGGATGTCGGCTACACCTTC.